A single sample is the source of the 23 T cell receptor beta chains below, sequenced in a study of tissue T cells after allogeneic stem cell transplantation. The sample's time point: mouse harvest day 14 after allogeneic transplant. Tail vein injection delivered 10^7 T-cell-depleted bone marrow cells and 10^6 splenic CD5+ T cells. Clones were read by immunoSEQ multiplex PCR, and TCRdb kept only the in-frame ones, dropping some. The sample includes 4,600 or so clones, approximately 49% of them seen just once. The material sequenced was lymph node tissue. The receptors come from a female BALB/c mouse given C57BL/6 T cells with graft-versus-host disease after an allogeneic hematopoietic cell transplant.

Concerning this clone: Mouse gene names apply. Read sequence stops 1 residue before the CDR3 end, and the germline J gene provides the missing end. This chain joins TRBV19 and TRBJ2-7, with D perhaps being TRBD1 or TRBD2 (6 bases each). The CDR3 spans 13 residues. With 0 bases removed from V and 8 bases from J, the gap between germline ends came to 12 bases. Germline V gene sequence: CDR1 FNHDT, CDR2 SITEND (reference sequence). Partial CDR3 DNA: TGTGCCAGCAGTATAGGGGGGCGGGGGCAACAGTAC. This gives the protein CASSIGGRGQQY. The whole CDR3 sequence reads CASSIGGRGQQYF.

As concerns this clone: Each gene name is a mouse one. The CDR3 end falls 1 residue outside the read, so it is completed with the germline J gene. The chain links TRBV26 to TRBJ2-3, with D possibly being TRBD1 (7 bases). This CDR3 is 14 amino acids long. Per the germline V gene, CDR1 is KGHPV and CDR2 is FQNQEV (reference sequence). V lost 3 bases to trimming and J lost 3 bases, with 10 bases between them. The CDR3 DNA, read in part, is TGTGCCAGCAGTCTAAGGGGGCGGGCAGAAACGCTGTAT. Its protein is CASSLRGRAETLY. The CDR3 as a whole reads CASSLRGRAETLYF.

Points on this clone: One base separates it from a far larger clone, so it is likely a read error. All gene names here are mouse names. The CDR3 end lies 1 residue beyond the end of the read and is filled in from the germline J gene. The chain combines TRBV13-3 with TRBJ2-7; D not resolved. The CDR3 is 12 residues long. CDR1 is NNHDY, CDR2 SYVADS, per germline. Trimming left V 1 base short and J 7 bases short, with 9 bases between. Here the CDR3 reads CASSDKRGEQYF. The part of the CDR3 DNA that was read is TGTGCCAGCAGTGATAAGCGCGGGGAACAGTAC.

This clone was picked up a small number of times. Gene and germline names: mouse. Incomplete CDR3 DNA: TGTGCCAGCGGTGATGGACTGGGGGGGTATGAACAGTAC. This sequence encodes CASGDGLGGYEQY. The complete CDR3 reads CASGDGLGGYEQYF. The J gene is TRBJ2-7, the V gene TRBV13-2, with 11 bases fitting TRBD2. The read finishes 1 residue shy of the CDR3 end, and the germline J gene is used to complete it. The V gene's germline CDR1 is NNHNN and CDR2 SYGAGS (reference sequence). CDR3 length: 14 amino acids. V shed 0 bases, J shed 4 bases, and the junction held 0 bases outside the gene matches.

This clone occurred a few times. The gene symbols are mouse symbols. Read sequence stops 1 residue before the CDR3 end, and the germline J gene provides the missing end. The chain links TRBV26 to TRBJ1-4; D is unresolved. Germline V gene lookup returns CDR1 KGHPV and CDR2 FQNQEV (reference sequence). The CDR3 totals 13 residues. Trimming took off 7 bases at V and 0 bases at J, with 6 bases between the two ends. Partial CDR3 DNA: TGTGCCAGCACGCGTATTTCCAACGAAAGATTATTT. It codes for CASTRISNERLF. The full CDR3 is CASTRISNERLFF.

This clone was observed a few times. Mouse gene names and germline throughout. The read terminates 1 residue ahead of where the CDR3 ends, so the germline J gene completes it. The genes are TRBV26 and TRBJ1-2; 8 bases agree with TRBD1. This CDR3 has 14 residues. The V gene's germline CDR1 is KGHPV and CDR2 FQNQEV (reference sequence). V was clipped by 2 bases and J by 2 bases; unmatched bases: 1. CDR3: CASSLPGGNSDYTF. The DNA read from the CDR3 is TGTGCCAGCAGTCTGCCAGGGGGCAACTCCGACTACACC.

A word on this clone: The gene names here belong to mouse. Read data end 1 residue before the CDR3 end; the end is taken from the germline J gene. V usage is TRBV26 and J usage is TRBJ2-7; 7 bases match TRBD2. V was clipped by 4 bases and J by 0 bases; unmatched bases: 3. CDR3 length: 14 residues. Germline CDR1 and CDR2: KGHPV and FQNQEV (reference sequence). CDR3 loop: CASSRGLSSYEQYF. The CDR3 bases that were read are TGTGCCAGCAGTCGGGGACTGAGCTCCTATGAACAGTAC.

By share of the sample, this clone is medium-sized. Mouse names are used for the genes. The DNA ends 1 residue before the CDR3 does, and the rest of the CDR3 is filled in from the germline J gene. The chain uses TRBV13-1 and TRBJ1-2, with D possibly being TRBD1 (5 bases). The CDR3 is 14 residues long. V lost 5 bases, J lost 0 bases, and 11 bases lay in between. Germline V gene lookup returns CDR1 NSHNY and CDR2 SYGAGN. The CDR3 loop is CASSLGQSNSDYTF. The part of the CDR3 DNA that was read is TGTGCCAGCAGCCTCGGACAATCAAACTCCGACTACACC.

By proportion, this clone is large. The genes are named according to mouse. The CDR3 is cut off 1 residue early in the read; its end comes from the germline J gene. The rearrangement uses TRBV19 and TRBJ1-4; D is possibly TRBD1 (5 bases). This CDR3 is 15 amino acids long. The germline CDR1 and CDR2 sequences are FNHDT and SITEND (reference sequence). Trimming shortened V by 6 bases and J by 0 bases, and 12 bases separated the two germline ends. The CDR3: CASTRETVSNERLFF. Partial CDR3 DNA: TGTGCCAGCACCCGAGAGACAGTTTCCAACGAAAGATTATTT. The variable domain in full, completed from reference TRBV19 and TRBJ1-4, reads GGIITQTPKFLIGQEGQKLTLKCQQNFNHDTMYWYRQDSGKGLRLIYYSITENDLQKGDLSEGYDASREKKSSFSLTVTSAQKNEMAVFLCASTRETVSNERLFFGHGTKLSVL.

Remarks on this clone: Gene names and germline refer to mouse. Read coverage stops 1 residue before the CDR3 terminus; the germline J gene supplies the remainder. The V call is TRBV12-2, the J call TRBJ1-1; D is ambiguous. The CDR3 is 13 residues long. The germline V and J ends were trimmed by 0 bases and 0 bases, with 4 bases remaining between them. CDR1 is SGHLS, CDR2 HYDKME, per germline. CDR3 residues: CASSLQSNTEVFF. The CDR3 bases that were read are TGTGCCAGCTCTCTCCAATCAAACACAGAAGTCTTC.

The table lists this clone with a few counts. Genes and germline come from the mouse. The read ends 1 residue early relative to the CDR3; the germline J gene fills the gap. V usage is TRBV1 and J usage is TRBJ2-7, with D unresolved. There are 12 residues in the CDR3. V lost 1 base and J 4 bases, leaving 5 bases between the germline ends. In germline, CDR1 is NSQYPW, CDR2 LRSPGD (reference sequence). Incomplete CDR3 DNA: TGCACCTGCAGTGCAGGAGGTTATGAACAGTAC. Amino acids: CTCSAGGYEQY. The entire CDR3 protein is CTCSAGGYEQYF.

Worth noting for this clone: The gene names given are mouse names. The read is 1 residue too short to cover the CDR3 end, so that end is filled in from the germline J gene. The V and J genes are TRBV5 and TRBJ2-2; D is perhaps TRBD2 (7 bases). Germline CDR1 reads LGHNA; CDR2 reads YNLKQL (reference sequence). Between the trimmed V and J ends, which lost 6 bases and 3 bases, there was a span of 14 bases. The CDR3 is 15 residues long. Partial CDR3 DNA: TGTGCCAGCAGACCTGGGGGCTGGGACACCGGGCAGCTCTAC. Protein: CASRPGGWDTGQLY. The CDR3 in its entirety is CASRPGGWDTGQLYF.

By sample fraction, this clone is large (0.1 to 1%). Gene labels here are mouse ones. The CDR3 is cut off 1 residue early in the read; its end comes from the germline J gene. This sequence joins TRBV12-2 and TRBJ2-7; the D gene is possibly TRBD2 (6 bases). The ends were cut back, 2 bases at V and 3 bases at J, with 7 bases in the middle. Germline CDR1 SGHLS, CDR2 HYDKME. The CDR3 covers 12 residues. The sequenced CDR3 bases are TGTGCCAGCTCTCAACTGGGCTATGAACAGTAC. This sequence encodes CASSQLGYEQY. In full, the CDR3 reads CASSQLGYEQYF.

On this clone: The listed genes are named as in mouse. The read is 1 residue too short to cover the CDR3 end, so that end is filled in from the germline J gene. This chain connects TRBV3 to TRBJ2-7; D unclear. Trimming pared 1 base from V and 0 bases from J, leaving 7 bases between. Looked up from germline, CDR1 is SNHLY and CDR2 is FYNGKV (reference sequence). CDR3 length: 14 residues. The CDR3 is CASSLGQSSYEQYF. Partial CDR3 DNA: TGTGCCAGCAGCTTAGGCCAGAGCTCCTATGAACAGTAC.

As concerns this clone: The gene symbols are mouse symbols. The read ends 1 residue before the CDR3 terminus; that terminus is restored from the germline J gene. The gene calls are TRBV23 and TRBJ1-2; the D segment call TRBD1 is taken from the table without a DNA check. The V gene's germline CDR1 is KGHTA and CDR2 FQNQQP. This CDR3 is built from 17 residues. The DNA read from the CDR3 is TGCTCCAGCAGTCAATCGTCGGACAGGGGGCGCGGCTCCGACTACACC. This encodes CSSSQSSDRGRGSDYT. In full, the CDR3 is CSSSQSSDRGRGSDYTF.

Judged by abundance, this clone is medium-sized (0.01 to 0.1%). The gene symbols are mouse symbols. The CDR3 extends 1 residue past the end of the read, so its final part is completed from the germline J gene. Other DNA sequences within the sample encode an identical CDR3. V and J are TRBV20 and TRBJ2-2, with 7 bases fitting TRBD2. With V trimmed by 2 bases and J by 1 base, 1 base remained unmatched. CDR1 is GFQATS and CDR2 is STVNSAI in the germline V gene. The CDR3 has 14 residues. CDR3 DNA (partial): TGTGGTGCTAGGACTGGGGTAAACACCGGGCAGCTCTAC. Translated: CGARTGVNTGQLY. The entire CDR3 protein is CGARTGVNTGQLYF.

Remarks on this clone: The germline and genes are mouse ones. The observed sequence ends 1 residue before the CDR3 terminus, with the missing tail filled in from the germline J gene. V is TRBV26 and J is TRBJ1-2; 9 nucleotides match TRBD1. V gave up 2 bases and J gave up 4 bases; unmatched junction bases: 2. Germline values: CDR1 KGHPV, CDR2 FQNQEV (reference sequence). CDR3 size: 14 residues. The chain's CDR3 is CASSLTGGGSDYTF. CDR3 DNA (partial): TGTGCCAGCAGTCTGACAGGGGGCGGCTCCGACTACACC.

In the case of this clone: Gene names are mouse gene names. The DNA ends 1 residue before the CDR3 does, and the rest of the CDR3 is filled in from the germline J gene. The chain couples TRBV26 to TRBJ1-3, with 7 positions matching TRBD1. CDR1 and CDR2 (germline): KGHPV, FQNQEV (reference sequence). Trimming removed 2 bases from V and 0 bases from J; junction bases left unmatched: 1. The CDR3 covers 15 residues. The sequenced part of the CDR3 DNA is TGTGCCAGCAGTCTGGGGACAGCTTCTGGAAATACGCTCTAT. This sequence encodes CASSLGTASGNTLY. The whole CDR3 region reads CASSLGTASGNTLYF.

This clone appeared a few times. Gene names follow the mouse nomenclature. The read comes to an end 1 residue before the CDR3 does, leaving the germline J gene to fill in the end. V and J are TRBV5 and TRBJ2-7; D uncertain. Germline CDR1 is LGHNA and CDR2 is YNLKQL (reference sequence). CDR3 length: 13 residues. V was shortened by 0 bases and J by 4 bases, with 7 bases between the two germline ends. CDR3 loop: CASSQDNTYEQYF. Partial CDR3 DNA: TGTGCCAGCAGCCAAGATAACACTTATGAACAGTAC.

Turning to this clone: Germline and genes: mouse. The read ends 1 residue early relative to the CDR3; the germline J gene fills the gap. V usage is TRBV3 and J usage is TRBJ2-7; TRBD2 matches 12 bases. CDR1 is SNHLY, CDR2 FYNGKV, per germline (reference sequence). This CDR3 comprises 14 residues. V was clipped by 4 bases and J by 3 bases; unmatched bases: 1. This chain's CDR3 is CASSWDWGVYEQYF. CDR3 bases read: TGTGCCAGCAGCTGGGACTGGGGGGTCTATGAACAGTAC.

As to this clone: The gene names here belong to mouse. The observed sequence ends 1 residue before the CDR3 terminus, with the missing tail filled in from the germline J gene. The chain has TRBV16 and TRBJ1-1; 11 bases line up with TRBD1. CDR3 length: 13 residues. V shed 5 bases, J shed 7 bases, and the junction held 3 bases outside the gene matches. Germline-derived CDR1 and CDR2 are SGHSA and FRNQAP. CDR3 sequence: CASSPGQGVEVFF. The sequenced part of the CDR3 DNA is TGTGCAAGCAGCCCGGGACAGGGGGTAGAAGTCTTC.

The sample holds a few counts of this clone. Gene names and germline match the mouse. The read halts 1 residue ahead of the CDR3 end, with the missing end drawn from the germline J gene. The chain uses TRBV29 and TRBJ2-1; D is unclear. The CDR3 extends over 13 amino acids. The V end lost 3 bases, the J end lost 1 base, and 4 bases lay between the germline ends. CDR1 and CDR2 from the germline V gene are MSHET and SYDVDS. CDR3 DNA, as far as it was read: TGTGCTAGCAGTTTCCAGAACTATGCTGAGCAGTTC. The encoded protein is CASSFQNYAEQF. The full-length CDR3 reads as CASSFQNYAEQFF.

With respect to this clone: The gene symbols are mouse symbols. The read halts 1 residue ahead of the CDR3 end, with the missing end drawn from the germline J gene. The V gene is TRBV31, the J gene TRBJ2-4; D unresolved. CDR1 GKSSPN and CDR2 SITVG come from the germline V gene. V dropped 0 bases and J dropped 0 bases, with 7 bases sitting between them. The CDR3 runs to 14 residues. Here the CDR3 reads CAWSLVTSQNTLYF. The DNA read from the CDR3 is TGTGCCTGGAGTCTAGTCACTAGTCAAAACACCTTGTAC.